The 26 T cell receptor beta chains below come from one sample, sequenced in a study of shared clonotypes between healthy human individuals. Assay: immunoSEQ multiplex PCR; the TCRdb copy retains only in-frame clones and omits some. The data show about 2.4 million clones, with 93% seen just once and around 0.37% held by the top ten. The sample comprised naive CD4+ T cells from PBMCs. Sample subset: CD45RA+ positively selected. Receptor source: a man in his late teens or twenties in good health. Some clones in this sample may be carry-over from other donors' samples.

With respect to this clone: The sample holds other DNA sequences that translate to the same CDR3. The CDR3 DNA follows: TGTGCCACCAGCCGGGACAGCCAAGAGACCCAGTACTTC. Translating it yields CATSRDSQETQYF. The chain carries TRBV15 and TRBJ2-5, with TRBD1 matching over 7 bases. V lost 5 bases to trimming and J lost 1 base; unmatched junction nucleotides: 1. Germline V lookup: CDR1 LNHNV, CDR2 YYDKDF (reference sequence). This CDR3 comprises 13 residues. The full variable domain, in which reference TRBV15 and TRBJ2-5 provide the parts outside the CDR3, is DAMVIQNPRYQVTQFGKPVTLSCSQTLNHNVMYWYQQKSSQAPKLLFHYYDKDFNNEADTPDNFQSRRPNTSFCFLDIRSPGLGDTAMYLCATSRDSQETQYFGPGTRLLVL.

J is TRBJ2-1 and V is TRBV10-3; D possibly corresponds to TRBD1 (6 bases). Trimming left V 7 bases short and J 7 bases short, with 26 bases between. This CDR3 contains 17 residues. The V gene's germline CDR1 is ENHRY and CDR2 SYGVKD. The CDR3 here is CAIKVQPGAGSGNEQFF. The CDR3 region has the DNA TGTGCCATCAAAGTCCAGCCAGGGGCCGGCTCGGGGAATGAGCAGTTCTTC.

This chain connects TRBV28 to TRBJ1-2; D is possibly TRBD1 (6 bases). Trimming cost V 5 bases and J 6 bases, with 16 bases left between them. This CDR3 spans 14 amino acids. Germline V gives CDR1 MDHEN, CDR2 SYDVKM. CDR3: CASSPGGPTNGYTF. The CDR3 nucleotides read TGTGCCAGCAGTCCGGGGGGCCCCACCAATGGCTACACCTTC.

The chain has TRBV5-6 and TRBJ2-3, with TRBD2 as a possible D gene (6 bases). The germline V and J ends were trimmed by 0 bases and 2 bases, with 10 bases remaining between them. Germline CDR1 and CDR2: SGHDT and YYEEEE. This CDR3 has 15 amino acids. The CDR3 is CASSLGLATTDTQYF. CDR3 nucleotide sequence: TGTGCCAGCAGCTTGGGGCTAGCGACCACAGATACGCAGTATTTT. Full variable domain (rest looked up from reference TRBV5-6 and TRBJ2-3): DAGVTQSPTHLIKTRGQQVTLRCSPKSGHDTVSWYQQALGQGPQFIFQYYEEEERQRGNFPDRFSGHQFPNYSSELNVNALLLGDSALYLCASSLGLATTDTQYFGPGTRLTVL.

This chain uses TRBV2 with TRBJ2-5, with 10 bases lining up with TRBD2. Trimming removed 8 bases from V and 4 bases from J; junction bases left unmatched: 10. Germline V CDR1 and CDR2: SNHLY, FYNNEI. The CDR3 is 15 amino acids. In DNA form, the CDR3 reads TGTGCCAGCCGGACTAGCGGCCTAAGGGGAGAGACCCAGTACTTC. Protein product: CASRTSGLRGETQYF.

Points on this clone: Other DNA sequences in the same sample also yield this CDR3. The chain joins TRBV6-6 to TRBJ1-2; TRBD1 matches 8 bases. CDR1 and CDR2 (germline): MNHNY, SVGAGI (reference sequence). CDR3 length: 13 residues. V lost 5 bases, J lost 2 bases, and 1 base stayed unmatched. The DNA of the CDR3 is TGTGCCAGCAGTCGACAGGGGAACTATGGCTACACCTTC. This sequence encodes CASSRQGNYGYTF.

The CDR3 loop reads CASSPAGLAGGSLEQYF. In DNA form, the CDR3 reads TGTGCCAGCAGCCCGGCTGGACTAGCGGGAGGATCACTCGAGCAGTACTTC. This chain links TRBV5-4 with TRBJ2-7, with TRBD2 matching over 14 bases. The CDR3 sequence is 17 residues long. The V and J ends lost 4 bases and 6 bases, in that order; junction bases with no gene match: 12. CDR1 and CDR2 (germline): SGHNT, YYREEE (reference sequence).

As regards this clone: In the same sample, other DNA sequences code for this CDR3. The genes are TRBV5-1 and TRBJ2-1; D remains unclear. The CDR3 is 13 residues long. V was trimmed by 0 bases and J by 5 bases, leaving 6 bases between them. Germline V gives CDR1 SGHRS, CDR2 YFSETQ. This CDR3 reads CASSLALNNEQFF. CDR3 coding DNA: TGCGCCAGCAGCTTGGCCCTCAACAATGAGCAGTTCTTC.

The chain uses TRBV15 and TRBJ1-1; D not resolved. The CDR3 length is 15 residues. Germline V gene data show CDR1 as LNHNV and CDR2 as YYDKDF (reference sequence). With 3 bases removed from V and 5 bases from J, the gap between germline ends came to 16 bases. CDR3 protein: CATSSSRRRLTEAFF. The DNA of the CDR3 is TGTGCCACCAGCAGTTCCCGGAGGAGGCTAACTGAAGCTTTCTTT.

This CDR3 is CSVASGIATDTQYF. In DNA, the CDR3 is TGCAGCGTTGCGAGCGGGATTGCAACAGATACGCAGTATTTT. This chain connects TRBV29-1 to TRBJ2-3; 7 nucleotides match TRBD2. V lost 4 bases and J lost 3; bases outside the gene matches: 7. Germline loops: CDR1 SQVTM, CDR2 ANQGSEA. The CDR3 loop spans 14 amino acids.

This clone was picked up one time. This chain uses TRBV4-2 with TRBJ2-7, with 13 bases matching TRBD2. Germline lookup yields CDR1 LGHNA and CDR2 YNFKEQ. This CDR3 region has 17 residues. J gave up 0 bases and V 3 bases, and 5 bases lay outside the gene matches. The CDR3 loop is CASSQAGLAGDSYEQYF. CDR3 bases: TGTGCCAGCAGCCAGGCAGGACTAGCGGGAGACTCCTACGAGCAGTACTTC.

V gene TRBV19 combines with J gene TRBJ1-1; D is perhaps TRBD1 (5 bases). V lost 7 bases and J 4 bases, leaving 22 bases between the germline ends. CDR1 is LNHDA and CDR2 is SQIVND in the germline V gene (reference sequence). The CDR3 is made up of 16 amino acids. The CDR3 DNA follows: TGTGCCAGTAAGCGGAAAAGGGGCGAAATTATCACTGAAGCTTTCTTT. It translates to CASKRKRGEIITEAFF.

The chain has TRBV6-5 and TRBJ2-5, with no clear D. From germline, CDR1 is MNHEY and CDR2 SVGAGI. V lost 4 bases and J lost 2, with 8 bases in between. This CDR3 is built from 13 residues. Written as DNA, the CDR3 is TGTGCCAGCAGTTCAAGCCCGCAAGAGACCCAGTACTTC. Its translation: CASSSSPQETQYF.

The DNA of the CDR3 is TGTGCCAGCAGTTTGGACCCCGGCACGCTGGGCTCCTACGAGCAGTACTTC. This sequence encodes CASSLDPGTLGSYEQYF. This chain joins TRBV27 and TRBJ2-7, with D unresolved. This CDR3 region has 17 residues. Trimming took off 3 bases at V and 0 bases at J, with 18 bases between the two ends. Germline lookup yields CDR1 MNHEY and CDR2 SMNVEV (reference sequence).

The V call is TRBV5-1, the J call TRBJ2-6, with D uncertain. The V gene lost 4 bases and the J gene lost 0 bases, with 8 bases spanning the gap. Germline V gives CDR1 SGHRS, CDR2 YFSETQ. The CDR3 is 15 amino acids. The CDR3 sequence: CASSRLGSGANVLTF. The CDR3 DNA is TGCGCCAGCAGCCGCCTCGGCTCTGGGGCCAACGTCCTGACTTTC. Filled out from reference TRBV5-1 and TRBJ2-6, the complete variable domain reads KAGVTQTPRYLIKTRGQQVTLSCSPISGHRSVSWYQQTPGQGLQFLFEYFSETQRNKGNFPGRFSGRQFSNSRSEMNVSTLELGDSALYLCASSRLGSGANVLTFGAGSRLTVL.

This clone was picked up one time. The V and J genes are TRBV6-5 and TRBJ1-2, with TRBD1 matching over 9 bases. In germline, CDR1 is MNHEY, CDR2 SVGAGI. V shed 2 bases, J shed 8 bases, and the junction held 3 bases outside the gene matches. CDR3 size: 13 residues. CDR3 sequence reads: CASSYRDREGYTF. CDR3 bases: TGTGCCAGCAGTTACCGGGACAGGGAGGGCTACACCTTC.

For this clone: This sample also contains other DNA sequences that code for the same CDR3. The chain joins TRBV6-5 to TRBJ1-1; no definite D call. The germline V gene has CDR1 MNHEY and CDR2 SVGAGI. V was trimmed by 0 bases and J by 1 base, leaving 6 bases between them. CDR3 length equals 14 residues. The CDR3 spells CASSYSLANTEAFF. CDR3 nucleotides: TGTGCCAGCAGTTACTCGTTAGCGAACACTGAAGCTTTCTTT.

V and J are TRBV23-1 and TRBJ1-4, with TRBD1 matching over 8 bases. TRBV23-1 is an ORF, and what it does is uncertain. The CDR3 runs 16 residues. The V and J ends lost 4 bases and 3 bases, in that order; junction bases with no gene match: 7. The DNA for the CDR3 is TGCGCCAGCAGTCCCCTCGACAGGGGTCCTAATGAAAAACTGTTTTTT. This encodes CASSPLDRGPNEKLFF.

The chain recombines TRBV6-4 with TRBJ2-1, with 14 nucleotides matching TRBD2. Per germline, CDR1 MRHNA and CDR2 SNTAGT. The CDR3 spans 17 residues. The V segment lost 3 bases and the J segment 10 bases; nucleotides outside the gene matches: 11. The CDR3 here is CASSEGGGLAGEAEQFF. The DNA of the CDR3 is TGTGCCAGCAGTGAGGGGGGGGGACTAGCGGGAGAGGCAGAGCAGTTCTTC.

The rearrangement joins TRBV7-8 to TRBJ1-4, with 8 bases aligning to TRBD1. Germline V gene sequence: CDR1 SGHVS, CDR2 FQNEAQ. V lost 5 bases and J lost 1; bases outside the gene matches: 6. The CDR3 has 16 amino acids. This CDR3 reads CASSQRQGRTNEKLFF. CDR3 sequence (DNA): TGTGCCAGCAGCCAAAGACAGGGGCGAACTAATGAAAAACTGTTTTTT.

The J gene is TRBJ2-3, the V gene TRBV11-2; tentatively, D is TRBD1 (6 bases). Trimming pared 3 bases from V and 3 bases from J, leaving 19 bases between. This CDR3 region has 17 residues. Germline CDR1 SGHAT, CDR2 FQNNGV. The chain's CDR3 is CASSFFPGQSRTDTQYF. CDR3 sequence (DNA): TGTGCCAGCAGCTTTTTCCCCGGACAGTCCCGTACAGATACGCAGTATTTT.

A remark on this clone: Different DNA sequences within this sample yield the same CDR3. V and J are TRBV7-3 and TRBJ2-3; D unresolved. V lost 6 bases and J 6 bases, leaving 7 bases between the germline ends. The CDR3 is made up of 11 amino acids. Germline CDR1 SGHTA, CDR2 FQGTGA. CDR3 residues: CASSVGDTQYF. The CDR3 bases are TGTGCCAGCAGTGTGGGGGATACGCAGTATTTT.

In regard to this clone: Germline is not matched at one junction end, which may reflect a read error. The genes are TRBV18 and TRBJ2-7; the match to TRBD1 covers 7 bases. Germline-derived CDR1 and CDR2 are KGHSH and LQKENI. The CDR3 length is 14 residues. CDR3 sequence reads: CASSLGQDSCEQYF. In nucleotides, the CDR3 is TGTGCCAGCTCACTCGGACAGGACTCCTGCGAGCAGTACTTC.

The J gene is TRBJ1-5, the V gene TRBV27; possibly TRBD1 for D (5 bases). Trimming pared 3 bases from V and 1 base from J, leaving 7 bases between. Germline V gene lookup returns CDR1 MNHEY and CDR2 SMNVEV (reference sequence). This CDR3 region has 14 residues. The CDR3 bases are TGTGCCAGCAGTTTGGGGGAAAGCAATCAGCCCCAGCATTTT. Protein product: CASSLGESNQPQHF.

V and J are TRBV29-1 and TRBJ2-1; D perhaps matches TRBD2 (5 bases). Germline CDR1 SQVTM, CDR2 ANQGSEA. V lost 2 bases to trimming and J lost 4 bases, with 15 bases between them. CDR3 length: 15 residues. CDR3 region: CSVEWRAPPYNEQFF. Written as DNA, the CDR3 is TGCAGCGTTGAATGGCGGGCCCCCCCTTACAATGAGCAGTTCTTC.

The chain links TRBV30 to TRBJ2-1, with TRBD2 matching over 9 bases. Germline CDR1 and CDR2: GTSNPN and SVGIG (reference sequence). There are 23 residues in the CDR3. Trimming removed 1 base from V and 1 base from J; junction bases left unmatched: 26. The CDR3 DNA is TGTGCCTGGAGTGGCGCAGGCCCCGATGGACTAGCGACCATAGGGGATTCCTACAATGAGCAGTTCTTC. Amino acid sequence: CAWSGAGPDGLATIGDSYNEQFF.